This T cell receptor (beta chain) was identified during a study of blood T cells in healthy people across ages (dated by TCRdb to the mid-2010s). In terms of the full investigation: In model experiments, roughly one uniquely barcoded TCR beta cDNA molecule per two T cells was captured by template switching. Age-related changes in TCR beta repertoire diversity were measured in the study by deep sequencing normalized with unique cDNA molecular identifiers. Four age groups were formed from the donors: young (average roughly 15 years), middle-aged (just under 40), aged (around 68) and long-lived (more than 75). To avoid experimental bias, donors of different ages were randomly spread across the sequencing lanes. Two additional independent replicas of 1 million unique cDNA reads from the same blood draw were analyzed for two donors (one aged 18 to 30 and one aged 80 or older).

In regard to this clonotype: Which antigen it targets is not known. No clone much larger than this one lies a single base away; base qualities are absent.

Points the paper makes about the study in general: Total diversity estimates from one million sequenced T cells were considered lower bounds and underestimates. Because profiling used bulk unsorted PBMCs, naive and antigen-experienced compartments could not be compared conclusively. Observed TCR beta diversity correlated strongly with the percentage of naive T cells measured by flow cytometry. Because the CMV infection status of the donors was unknown, age-related changes in expanded clonotypes may potentially have been confounded. As age increased, observed TCR beta diversity per million T cells dropped in a roughly linear way, and a significant reduction was already evident by age approximately 40. Compared with the aged group, the long-lived group had more naive CD4+ T cells, fewer expanded clones and increased TCR diversity, a pattern suggesting age selection.

Library preparation was by 5' RACE. Data came from an Illumina HiSeq 2500. A second PCR of roughly 6 to 11 cycles was performed with a sample-barcoded 5' primer and a J-beta primer mix. Each TCR beta cDNA molecule received a unique molecular identifier from a template-switch 5' adaptor carrying 12 random nucleotides. At least 2.5 million CDR3-containing paired-end reads were obtained from each sample. All of the RNA was converted into first-strand cDNA using the Mint cDNA synthesis kit, with a TRBC-specific oligonucleotide serving as the primer. After uracil-DNA glycosylase treatment, a first 18-cycle PCR used universal primers M1SS and BC2_uni_R on all cDNA. The published analysis was carried out like this. Each sample was normalized by randomly selecting 1 million high-quality reads, each carrying a distinct molecular identifier. Instead of being binned into consensus sequences, reads with shared molecular identifiers were discarded. MiTCR, run with a Q25 quality threshold and the strictest error-elimination algorithm, handled CDR3 identification, clonotype clustering and error correction. A nonparametric unseen species model with Euler transformation was used to estimate lower-bound total TCR beta diversity. The raw public data were reprocessed by TCRdb itself: fastp quality trimming at Q25, MiXCR clonotype calling, in-frame beta chains only. When rows share a CDR3 protein, they turn into one entry using the most common DNA and genes. The V and J calls here are based on TCRdb, not the publication. The sample has some 900,000 distinct CDR3 sequences on record, about 48% of them singletons. Over 10% of the sample comes from the top ten.

The CDR3 measures 14 amino acids from cysteine to phenylalanine. The retained sequence is limited to the CDR3, 42 bases, with the frame set at the first base. The germline V gene supplies CDR1 MNHEY and CDR2 SVGAGI. The V and J ends are trimmed by 0 bases and 3 bases, leaving 9 bases between them. Systemically healthy Caucasian individuals from Russia, roughly 40 in total and aged about 6 to 100 years, were included as donors. Each donor gave ten milliliters of peripheral blood, drawn into EDTA-treated Vacutainer tubes. Ficoll-Paque density-gradient centrifugation was used to isolate PBMCs, with at least 7 million per sample. Total RNA was extracted from PBMCs with Trizol reagent, with at least 5 micrograms obtained per sample. For every donor, an aliquot of PBMCs went through flow cytometry to measure the percentages of naive CD45RAhigh/CD27high T cells.

The rearrangement combines TRBV6-5 with TRBJ2-7, with TRBD1 as a weak D call on 6 bases. Sequences were obtained from blood. The source of this sequence is a man between 25 and 39 years old in good health. This receptor has the CDR3 CASSYSQGYYEQYF. The DNA sequence is given as TGTGCCAGCAGTTACTCCCAGGGGTACTACGAGCAGTACTTC.